The 12 T cell receptor beta chains listed next were all sequenced from one sample in a study of T-cell reconstitution after alpha-beta-depleted transplantation in children. Unique molecular identifiers featured in how the TCRbeta library was prepared. TCRdb fed the PCR reads into MiXCR, producing one record per CDR3 protein. Of approximately 170,000 distinct CDR3 sequences detected, roughly 10% appear once; the ten largest clones hold over 10%. Here the sequenced sample was PBMCs, taken before TCRalphabeta/CD19-depleted stem cell transplant. The receptors here all came from a boy between 2 and 10 years old with acute myeloid leukemia, due to receive a stem cell transplant.

This clonotype was observed at least ten times. The V gene is TRBV6-5, the J gene TRBJ2-2; D is uncertain. CDR3 length equals 18 residues. Looked up from germline, CDR1 is MNHEY and CDR2 is SVGAGI. With 2 bases removed from V and 1 base from J, the gap between germline ends came to 17 bases. CDR3 in DNA: TGTGCCAGCAGTTACCGATTCAGCCTACAGCTGAACACCGGGGAGCTGTTTTTT. This gives the protein CASSYRFSLQLNTGELFF.

This clonotype showed up many times. The junction departs from the called germline gene at one end, perhaps through a read error. The chain combines TRBV7-2 with TRBJ2-7; 11 nucleotides line up with TRBD2. The CDR3 is made up of 14 amino acids. In germline, CDR1 is SGHTA, CDR2 FQGNSA. The CDR3 DNA sequence: TGTGCCAGCAGCTTATCGGGTAGCGGGAGGGCCATTGACTTC. Protein product: CASSLSGSGRAIDF. The full variable domain, in which reference TRBV7-2 and TRBJ2-7 provide the parts outside the CDR3, is GAGVSQSPSNKVTEKGKDVELRCDPISGHTALYWYRQSLGQGLEFLIYFQGNSAPDKSGLPSDRFSAERTGGSVSTLTIQRTQQEDSAVYLCASSLSGSGRAIDFGPGTRLTVT.

This clonotype was counted ten times or more. The genes are TRBV20-1 and TRBJ2-7; the match to TRBD1 covers 9 bases. The CDR3 runs 16 residues. Per the germline V gene, CDR1 is DFQATT and CDR2 is SNEGSKA (reference sequence). The ends lost 6 bases at V and 4 bases at J; junction bases unmatched: 16. CDR3 sequence reads: CSAQPAGTGSAYEQYF. The CDR3 coding sequence is TGCAGTGCGCAACCTGCCGGGACAGGGAGTGCGTACGAGCAGTACTTC.

This clonotype appeared many times. The chain has TRBV5-5 and TRBJ2-1; no clear D. The V gene lost 1 base and the J gene lost 5 bases, with 16 bases spanning the gap. Germline V gives CDR1 SGHKS, CDR2 YYEKEE (reference sequence). This CDR3 spans 16 amino acids. The CDR3 nucleotides are TGTGCCAGCAGCTTGCTAGAACCGTTATACGACAATGAGCAGTTCTTC. This sequence encodes CASSLLEPLYDNEQFF.

This clonotype has a count of ten or more. The rearrangement links TRBV27 to TRBJ1-1; 7 bases line up with TRBD1. V shed 5 bases and J 4 bases; nucleotides not matched to a gene: 13. CDR3 length equals 16 residues. Per the germline V gene, CDR1 is MNHEY and CDR2 is SMNVEV (reference sequence). This chain's CDR3 is CASSTLSNRGGTEAFF. Here the CDR3 DNA reads TGTGCCAGCAGTACACTCTCCAACAGGGGAGGCACTGAAGCTTTCTTT.

This clonotype was found many times. The chain links TRBV18 to TRBJ2-1, with TRBD2 matching 13 bases. Germline V gene lookup returns CDR1 KGHSH and CDR2 LQKENI. With V trimmed by 3 bases and J by 9 bases, 5 bases remained unmatched. The CDR3 runs 15 residues. CDR3 region: CASSPGLAGYGEQFF. CDR3 bases: TGTGCCAGCTCACCGGGACTAGCGGGATATGGTGAGCAGTTCTTC. Supplemented by reference TRBV18 and TRBJ2-1, the full variable domain reads NAGVMQNPRHLVRRRGQEARLRCSPMKGHSHVYWYRQLPEEGLKFMVYLQKENIIDESGMPKERFSAEFPKEGPSILRIQQVVRGDSAAYFCASSPGLAGYGEQFFGPGTRLTVL.

The sample holds many counts of this clonotype. This chain connects TRBV5-1 to TRBJ1-5; unclear D gene. With 3 bases removed from V and 0 bases from J, the gap between germline ends came to 10 bases. CDR1 is SGHRS and CDR2 is YFSETQ in the germline V gene. The CDR3 sequence is 15 residues long. The CDR3 DNA follows: TGCGCCAGCAGCTCTAGTGGGGATAGCAATCAGCCCCAGCATTTT. Translation gives CASSSSGDSNQPQHF. Full variable domain (rest looked up from reference TRBV5-1 and TRBJ1-5): KAGVTQTPRYLIKTRGQQVTLSCSPISGHRSVSWYQQTPGQGLQFLFEYFSETQRNKGNFPGRFSGRQFSNSRSEMNVSTLELGDSALYLCASSSSGDSNQPQHFGDGTRLSIL.

Ten or more counts support this clonotype. The genes are TRBV20-1 and TRBJ2-1, with 12 nucleotides matching TRBD2. CDR1 and CDR2 (germline): DFQATT, SNEGSKA (reference sequence). V trimming: 6 bases; J trimming: 0 bases; junction bases outside the gene matches: 6. This CDR3 has 16 residues. The CDR3 sequence: CSARTSGTLSYNEQFF. For the CDR3, the DNA is TGCAGTGCCCGGACTAGCGGGACCCTCTCCTACAATGAGCAGTTCTTC.

The chain combines TRBV5-6 with TRBJ2-5, with TRBD2 identical over 11 bases. V trimming: 5 bases; J trimming: 5 bases; junction bases outside the gene matches: 11. Germline lookup yields CDR1 SGHDT and CDR2 YYEEEE. CDR3 size: 16 residues. The CDR3 here is CASSSSLAGGGETQYF. The CDR3 bases are TGTGCCAGCAGTTCTTCCCTAGCGGGGGGAGGGGAGACCCAGTACTTC.

The table lists this clonotype with many counts. V usage is TRBV5-1 and J usage is TRBJ2-1, with 7 bases that match TRBD2. Unmatched junction bases numbered 3, after V lost 2 bases and J lost 10 bases. The CDR3 length is 12 residues. Germline assignment: CDR1 SGHRS and CDR2 YFSETQ. The CDR3 sequence: CASSFAGDEQFF. In DNA, the CDR3 is TGCGCCAGCAGCTTTGCGGGAGACGAGCAGTTCTTC. Full variable domain (outside the CDR3, taken from reference TRBV5-1 and TRBJ2-1): KAGVTQTPRYLIKTRGQQVTLSCSPISGHRSVSWYQQTPGQGLQFLFEYFSETQRNKGNFPGRFSGRQFSNSRSEMNVSTLELGDSALYLCASSFAGDEQFFGPGTRLTVL.

This clonotype was seen ten or more times. The chain is built from TRBV7-8 and TRBJ1-2, with D perhaps matching TRBD1 (5 bases). V was shortened by 0 bases and J by 0 bases, with 11 bases between the two germline ends. Per the germline V gene, CDR1 is SGHVS and CDR2 is FQNEAQ. The CDR3 length is 16 residues. This CDR3 reads CASSLAQTVANYGYTF. The CDR3 DNA follows: TGTGCCAGCAGCTTAGCGCAGACAGTTGCTAACTATGGCTACACCTTC.

This clonotype was recorded many times. This sequence joins TRBV3-1 and TRBJ2-6; 7 bases agree with TRBD1. Germline lookup yields CDR1 LGHDT and CDR2 YNNKEL (reference sequence). Trimming took 5 bases from V and 2 from J; bases not matched to a gene: 9. CDR3 length equals 17 residues. For the CDR3, the DNA is TGTGCCAGCAGCTCGACAGGGTGGAGCACTGGGGCCAACGTCCTGACTTTC. This sequence encodes CASSSTGWSTGANVLTF.